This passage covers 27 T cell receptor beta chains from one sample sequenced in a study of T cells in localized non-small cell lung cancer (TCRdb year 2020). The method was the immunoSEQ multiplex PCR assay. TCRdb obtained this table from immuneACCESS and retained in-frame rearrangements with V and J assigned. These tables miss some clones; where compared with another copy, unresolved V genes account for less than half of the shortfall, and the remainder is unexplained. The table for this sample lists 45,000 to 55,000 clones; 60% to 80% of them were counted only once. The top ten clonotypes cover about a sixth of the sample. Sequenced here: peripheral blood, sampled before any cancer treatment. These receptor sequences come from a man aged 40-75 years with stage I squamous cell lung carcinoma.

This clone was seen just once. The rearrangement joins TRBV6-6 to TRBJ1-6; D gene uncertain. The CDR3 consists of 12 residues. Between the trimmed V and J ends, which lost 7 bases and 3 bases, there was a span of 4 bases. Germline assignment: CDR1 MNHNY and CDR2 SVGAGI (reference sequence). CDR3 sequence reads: CASTNYNSPLHF. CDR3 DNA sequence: TGTGCCAGCACCAACTATAATTCACCCCTCCACTTT.

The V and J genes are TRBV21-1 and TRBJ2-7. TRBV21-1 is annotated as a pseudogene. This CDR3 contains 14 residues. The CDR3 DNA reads TGTGCCAGCAGCCACGAAGGACCTATTTACGAGCAGTACTTC. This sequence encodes CASSHEGPIYEQYF.

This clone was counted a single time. CDR3 loop: CASSIRQDPGNSPLHF. The CDR3 DNA is TGTGCCAGTAGTATCAGGCAGGACCCTGGGAATTCACCCCTCCACTTT. The J gene is TRBJ1-6, the V gene TRBV19, with unresolved D. Germline CDR1 and CDR2: LNHDA and SQIVND (reference sequence). The CDR3 sequence is 16 residues long. The V end lost 3 bases, the J end lost 7 bases, and 16 bases lay between the germline ends.

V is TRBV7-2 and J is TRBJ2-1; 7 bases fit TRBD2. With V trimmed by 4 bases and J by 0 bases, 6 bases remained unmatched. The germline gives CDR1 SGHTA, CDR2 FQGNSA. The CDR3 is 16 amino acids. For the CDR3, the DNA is TGTGCCAGCAGCTCGAGGCGGGGGACCTCCTACAATGAGCAGTTCTTC. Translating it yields CASSSRRGTSYNEQFF.

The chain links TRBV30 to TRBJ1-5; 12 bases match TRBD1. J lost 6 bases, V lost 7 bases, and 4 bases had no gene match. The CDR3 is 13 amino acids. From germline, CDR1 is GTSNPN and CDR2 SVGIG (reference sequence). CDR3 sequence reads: CALGQGAGQPQHF. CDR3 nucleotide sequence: TGTGCCTTGGGACAGGGGGCCGGTCAGCCCCAGCATTTT.

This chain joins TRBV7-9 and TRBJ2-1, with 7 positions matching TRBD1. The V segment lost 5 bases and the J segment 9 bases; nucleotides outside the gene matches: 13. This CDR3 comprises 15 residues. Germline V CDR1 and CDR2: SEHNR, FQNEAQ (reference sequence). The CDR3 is CASSRTGAQGSEQFF. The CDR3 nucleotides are TGTGCCAGCAGCCGAACCGGGGCACAGGGGAGTGAGCAGTTCTTC.

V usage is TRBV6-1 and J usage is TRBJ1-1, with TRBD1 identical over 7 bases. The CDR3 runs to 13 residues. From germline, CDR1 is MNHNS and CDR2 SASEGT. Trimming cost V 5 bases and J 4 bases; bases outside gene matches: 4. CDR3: CASSTSGGTEAFF. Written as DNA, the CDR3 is TGTGCCAGCAGTACATCAGGGGGCACTGAAGCTTTCTTT.

The CDR3 sequence: CASSWGQVYGYTF. In DNA, the CDR3 is TGTGCCAGCAGCTGGGGACAGGTCTATGGCTACACCTTC. The chain couples TRBV5-6 to TRBJ1-2; 8 bases align to TRBD1. Per the germline V gene, CDR1 is SGHDT and CDR2 is YYEEEE. The V gene end was trimmed by 3 bases and the J gene end by 4 bases; junction bases not matched to a gene: 2. The CDR3 spans 13 residues.

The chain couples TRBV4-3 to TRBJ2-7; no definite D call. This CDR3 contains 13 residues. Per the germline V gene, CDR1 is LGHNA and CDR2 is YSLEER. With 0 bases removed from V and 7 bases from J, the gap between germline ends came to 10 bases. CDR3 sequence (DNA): TGCGCCAGCAGCCAAGATATGGGCGTTGAGCAGTACTTC. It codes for CASSQDMGVEQYF.

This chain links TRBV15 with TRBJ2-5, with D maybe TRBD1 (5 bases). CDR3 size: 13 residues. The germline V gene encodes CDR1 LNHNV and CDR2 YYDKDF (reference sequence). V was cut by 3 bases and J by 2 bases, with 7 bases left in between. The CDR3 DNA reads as TGTGCCACCAGCAGGGACAAACAAGAGACCCAGTACTTC. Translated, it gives CATSRDKQETQYF.

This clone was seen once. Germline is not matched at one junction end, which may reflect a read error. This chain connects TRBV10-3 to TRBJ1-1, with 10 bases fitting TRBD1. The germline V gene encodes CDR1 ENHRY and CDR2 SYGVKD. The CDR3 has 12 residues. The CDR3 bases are TGTGCCATCAGTGAGTCAGGGACAGGGGAAATCTTT. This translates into CAISESGTGEIF.

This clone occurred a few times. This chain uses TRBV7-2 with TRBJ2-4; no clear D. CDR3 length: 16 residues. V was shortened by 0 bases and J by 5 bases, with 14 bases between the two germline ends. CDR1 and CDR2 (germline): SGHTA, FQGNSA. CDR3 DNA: TGTGCCAGCAGCTTAGCTGGTTCAGTTCGTCAAAACATTCAGTACTTC. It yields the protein CASSLAGSVRQNIQYF.

The CDR3 here is CASRSGTGATYGYTF. DNA of the CDR3: TGTGCCAGCAGATCCGGGACAGGGGCGACCTATGGCTACACCTTC. J is TRBJ1-2 and V is TRBV28; 10 bases line up with TRBD1. The CDR3 length is 15 residues. With 6 bases clipped from V and 4 bases from J, the junction kept 8 bases outside the gene matches. The germline V gene encodes CDR1 MDHEN and CDR2 SYDVKM.

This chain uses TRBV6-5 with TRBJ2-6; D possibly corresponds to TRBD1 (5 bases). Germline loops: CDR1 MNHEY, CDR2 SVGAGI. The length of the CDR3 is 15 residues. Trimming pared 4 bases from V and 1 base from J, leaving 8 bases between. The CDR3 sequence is CASSSQGSGANVLTF. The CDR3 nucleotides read TGTGCCAGCAGTTCTCAGGGATCTGGGGCCAACGTCCTGACTTTC.

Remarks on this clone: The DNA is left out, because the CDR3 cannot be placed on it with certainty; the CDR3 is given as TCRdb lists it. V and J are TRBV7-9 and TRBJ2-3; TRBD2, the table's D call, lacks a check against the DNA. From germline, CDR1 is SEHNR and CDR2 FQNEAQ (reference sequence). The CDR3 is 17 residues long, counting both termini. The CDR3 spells CASSLAFGAGSTDTQYF.

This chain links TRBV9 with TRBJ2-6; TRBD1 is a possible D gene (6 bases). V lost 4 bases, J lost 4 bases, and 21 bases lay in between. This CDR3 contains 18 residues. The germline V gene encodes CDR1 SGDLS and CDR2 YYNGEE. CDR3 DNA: TGTGCCAGCAGCTTTGGGGGCTACCTAATGCAAGGGGCCAACGTCCTGACTTTC. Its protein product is CASSFGGYLMQGANVLTF. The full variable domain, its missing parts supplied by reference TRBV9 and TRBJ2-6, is DSGVTQTPKHLITATGQRVTLRCSPRSGDLSVYWYQQSLDQGLQFLIQYYNGEERAKGNILERFSAQQFPDLHSELNLSSLELGDSALYFCASSFGGYLMQGANVLTFGAGSRLTVL.

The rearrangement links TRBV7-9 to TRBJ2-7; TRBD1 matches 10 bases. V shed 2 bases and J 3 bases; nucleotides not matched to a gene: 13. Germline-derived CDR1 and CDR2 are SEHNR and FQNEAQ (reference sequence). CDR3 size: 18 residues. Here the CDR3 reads CASSLKAGRTGGNYEQYF. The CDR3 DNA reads TGTGCCAGCAGCTTAAAAGCGGGGCGGACAGGGGGGAACTACGAGCAGTACTTC.

The CDR3 DNA reads TGTGCCAGTAGTCCCGGACTAGTCACAGATACGCAGTATTTT. The encoded protein is CASSPGLVTDTQYF. The rearrangement uses TRBV19 and TRBJ2-3; 7 nucleotides agree with TRBD2. The CDR3 has 14 residues. Germline CDR1 is LNHDA and CDR2 is SQIVND (reference sequence). V shed 5 bases, J shed 2 bases, and the junction held 4 bases outside the gene matches.

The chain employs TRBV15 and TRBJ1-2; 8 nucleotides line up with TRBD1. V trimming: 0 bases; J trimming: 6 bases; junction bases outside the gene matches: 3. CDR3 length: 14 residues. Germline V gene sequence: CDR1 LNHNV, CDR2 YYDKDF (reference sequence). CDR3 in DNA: TGTGCCACCAGCAGAGAGGACAGGGTTCATGGCTACACCTTC. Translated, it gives CATSREDRVHGYTF.

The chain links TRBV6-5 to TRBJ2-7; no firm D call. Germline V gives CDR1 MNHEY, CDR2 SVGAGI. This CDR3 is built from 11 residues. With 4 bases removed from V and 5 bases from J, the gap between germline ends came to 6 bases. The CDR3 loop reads CASSFRDEQYF. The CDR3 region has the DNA TGTGCCAGCAGTTTCCGGGACGAGCAGTACTTC.

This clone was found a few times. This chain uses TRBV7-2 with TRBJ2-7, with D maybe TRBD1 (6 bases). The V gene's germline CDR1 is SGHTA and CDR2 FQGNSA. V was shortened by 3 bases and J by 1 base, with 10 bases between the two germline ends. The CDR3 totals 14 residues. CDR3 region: CASSFSGTSYEQYF. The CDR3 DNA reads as TGTGCCAGCAGCTTTTCAGGGACATCCTACGAGCAGTACTTC.

The CDR3 DNA follows: TGCGCCAGCAGCCAAGATAACAGGGGGAACACTGAAGCTTTCTTT. It translates to CASSQDNRGNTEAFF. The chain has TRBV4-1 and TRBJ1-1; 7 nucleotides align to TRBD1. J was trimmed by 1 base and V by 0 bases; bases with no gene match: 2. This CDR3 contains 15 residues. Germline assignment: CDR1 MGHRA and CDR2 YSYEKL.

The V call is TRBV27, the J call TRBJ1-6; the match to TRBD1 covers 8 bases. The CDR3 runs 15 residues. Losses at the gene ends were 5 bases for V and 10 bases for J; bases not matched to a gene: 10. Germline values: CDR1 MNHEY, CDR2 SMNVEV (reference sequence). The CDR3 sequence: CASSRLLTGESPLHF. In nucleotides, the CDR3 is TGTGCCAGCAGTCGCCTTTTGACAGGGGAATCACCCCTCCACTTT.

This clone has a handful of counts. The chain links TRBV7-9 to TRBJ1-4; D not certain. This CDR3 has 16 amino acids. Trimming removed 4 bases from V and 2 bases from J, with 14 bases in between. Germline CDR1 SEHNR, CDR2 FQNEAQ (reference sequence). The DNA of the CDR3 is TGTGCCAGCAGCTCGGGAGACTTGGGGACTAATGAAAAACTGTTTTTT. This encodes CASSSGDLGTNEKLFF.

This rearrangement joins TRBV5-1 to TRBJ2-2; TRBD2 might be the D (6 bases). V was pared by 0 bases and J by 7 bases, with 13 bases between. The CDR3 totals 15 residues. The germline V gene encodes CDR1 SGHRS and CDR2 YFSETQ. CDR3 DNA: TGCGCCAGCAGCTTGGTTCGGGGGAACGGCGGGGAGCTGTTTTTT. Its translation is CASSLVRGNGGELFF.

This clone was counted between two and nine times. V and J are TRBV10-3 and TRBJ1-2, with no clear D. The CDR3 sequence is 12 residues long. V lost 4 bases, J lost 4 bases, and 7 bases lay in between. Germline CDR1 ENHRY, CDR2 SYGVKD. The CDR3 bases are TGTGCCATCAGTGGTGCAGTCTATGGCTACACCTTC. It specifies CAISGAVYGYTF.

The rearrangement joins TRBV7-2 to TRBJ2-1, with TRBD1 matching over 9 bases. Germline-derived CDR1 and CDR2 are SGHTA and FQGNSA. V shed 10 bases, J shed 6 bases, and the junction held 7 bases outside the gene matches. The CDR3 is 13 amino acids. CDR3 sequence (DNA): TGTGCCACTACAGGGGGCCCCGGCAATGAGCAGTTCTTC. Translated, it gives CATTGGPGNEQFF. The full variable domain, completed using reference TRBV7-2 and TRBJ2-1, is GAGVSQSPSNKVTEKGKDVELRCDPISGHTALYWYRQSLGQGLEFLIYFQGNSAPDKSGLPSDRFSAERTGGSVSTLTIQRTQQEDSAVYLCATTGGPGNEQFFGPGTRLTVL.